This T cell receptor (beta chain) was obtained from a study of identical twins. Overall study results and limits: Among out-of-frame alpha sequences shared by twins, low generation probability occurred in excess. Cross-sectional statistics underpinned the conclusions; the same donors were not followed.

Comments on this clonotype: The antigen remains unidentified.

The CDR3 is 15 amino acids. Unmatched junction bases numbered 10, after V lost 4 bases and J lost 6 bases. Germline CDR1 reads SGHTA; CDR2 reads FQGNSA. TCRdb itself ran the 5' RACE reads through MiXCR, one entry per CDR3 protein. The sample holds some 250,000 distinct CDR3 sequences; over 9.5% are singletons and the top ten take under 4.5%. These same records also appear under a second study, on yellow fever vaccine responses in identical twins. As reported in that work: Vaccine T cell responses of twins reportedly seemed partly convergent and partly personalized.

This sequence was found in a woman between 18 and 30 years old in good health. Sequencing was performed on memory (CD45RO+) T cells sorted from blood. The chain uses TRBV7-2 and TRBJ2-3; TRBD2 agrees at 7 bases. The DNA of the CDR3 is TGTGCCAGCAGCTCCGGGGAGGGGCAGGATGATACGCAGTATTTT. Translated, it gives CASSSGEGQDDTQYF.